These 21 T cell receptor beta chains share one sample of origin, sequenced in a study of T-cell reconstitution after alpha-beta-depleted transplantation in children. The TCRbeta library was prepared with unique molecular identifiers. MiXCR was run by TCRdb on the PCR reads, yielding one entry per CDR3 protein. The table records 700,000 to 850,000 distinct CDR3 sequences, about 15% of them present only once. The sequencing used PBMCs, mostly from graft donor cells, collected 360 days after TCRalphabeta/CD19-depleted stem cell transplant. These receptors all come from a male patient between 10 and 17 years old who had a stem cell transplant for acute lymphoblastic leukemia, so the T cells may come from the graft donor.

This sequence joins TRBV19 and TRBJ1-3, with D uncertain. Germline V gene lookup returns CDR1 LNHDA and CDR2 SQIVND (reference sequence). Trimming pared 8 bases from V and 4 bases from J, leaving 18 bases between. The CDR3 spans 15 residues. The CDR3 coding sequence is TGTGCCAGTGCGTCCGAGCAGTCGCCGGGAAACACCATATATTTT. Its translation: CASASEQSPGNTIYF. Full variable domain (rest looked up from reference TRBV19 and TRBJ1-3): DGGITQSPKYLFRKEGQNVTLSCEQNLNHDAMYWYRQDPGQGLRLIYYSQIVNDFQKGDIAEGYSVSREKKESFPLTVTSAQKNPTAFYLCASASEQSPGNTIYFGEGSWLTVV.

This clonotype has just a few counts. V usage is TRBV5-1 and J usage is TRBJ2-7, with 7 bases aligning to TRBD2. Trimming removed 7 bases from V and 2 bases from J; junction bases left unmatched: 21. Germline V gene data show CDR1 as SGHRS and CDR2 as YFSETQ. The CDR3 totals 18 residues. The CDR3 loop is CASGHRDAKTSKPYEQYF. The CDR3 coding sequence is TGCGCCAGCGGACACCGGGACGCTAAGACTAGCAAACCCTACGAGCAGTACTTC.

The V call is TRBV6-5, the J call TRBJ1-3; D not resolved. The CDR3 covers 15 residues. V lost 2 bases to trimming and J lost 0 bases, with 8 bases between them. Germline CDR1 reads MNHEY; CDR2 reads SVGAGI. CDR3 in DNA: TGTGCCAGCAGTTACCTCTCATCCTCTGGAAACACCATATATTTT. Encoded protein: CASSYLSSSGNTIYF.

The gene calls are TRBV5-1 and TRBJ2-2, with a weak D call TRBD1 (6 bases). V gave up 6 bases and J gave up 0 bases, with 15 bases separating them. Germline loops: CDR1 SGHRS, CDR2 YFSETQ. CDR3 length: 16 amino acids. The CDR3 sequence is CASTSARGTNTGELFF. CDR3 nucleotides: TGCGCCAGCACCTCCGCGAGGGGGACGAACACCGGGGAGCTGTTTTTT.

This clonotype was recorded a few times. This chain uses TRBV19 with TRBJ1-5, with D uncertain. The CDR3 contains 12 residues. Trimming stripped 3 bases from V and 2 bases from J, with 2 bases between. The germline CDR1 and CDR2 sequences are LNHDA and SQIVND (reference sequence). The CDR3 reads CASSMGNQPQHF. The CDR3 nucleotides read TGTGCCAGTAGTATGGGCAATCAGCCCCAGCATTTT.

This clonotype was recorded once. The V and J genes are TRBV7-2 and TRBJ2-5; perhaps TRBD2 as D (6 bases). This CDR3 is 14 amino acids long. Trimming shortened V by 2 bases and J by 3 bases, and 10 bases separated the two germline ends. Germline V lookup: CDR1 SGHTA, CDR2 FQGNSA. CDR3 residues: CASSLRWGEETQYF. The CDR3 DNA sequence: TGTGCCAGCAGCTTACGCTGGGGGGAAGAGACCCAGTACTTC.

This clonotype was recorded a few times. This sequence joins TRBV29-1 and TRBJ2-1, with no clear D. The CDR3 runs to 15 residues. V lost 2 bases to trimming and J lost 0 bases, with 11 bases between them. Per the germline V gene, CDR1 is SQVTM and CDR2 is ANQGSEA. The CDR3 DNA reads as TGCAGCGTTGAATTCGAAGCGCTCTCCTACAATGAGCAGTTCTTC. This translates into CSVEFEALSYNEQFF.

V usage is TRBV7-9 and J usage is TRBJ2-5; tentatively, D is TRBD2 (5 bases). The ends were cut back, 6 bases at V and 5 bases at J, with 13 bases in the middle. Per germline, CDR1 SEHNR and CDR2 FQNEAQ (reference sequence). This CDR3 spans 13 amino acids. CDR3 region: CASRDKKRETQYF. The CDR3 DNA reads TGTGCCAGCAGGGATAAGAAGCGGGAGACCCAGTACTTC.

This clonotype was seen repeatedly, ten times or more. The chain combines TRBV4-1 with TRBJ1-1; D call uncertain. V shed 3 bases and J shed 1 base, with 9 bases lying between them. The CDR3 loop spans 14 amino acids. CDR1 is MGHRA and CDR2 is YSYEKL in the germline V gene. The CDR3 protein is CASSQLRGNTEAFF. The DNA for the CDR3 is TGCGCCAGCAGCCAGCTACGGGGGAACACTGAAGCTTTCTTT.

This clonotype was found a few times. The chain combines TRBV4-1 with TRBJ2-7; no clear D. In germline, CDR1 is MGHRA, CDR2 YSYEKL. This CDR3 comprises 14 residues. Trimming shortened V by 3 bases and J by 4 bases, and 13 bases separated the two germline ends. Here the CDR3 reads CASSHPGLLYEQYF. As DNA, the CDR3 is TGCGCCAGCAGCCACCCCGGGCTCCTTTACGAGCAGTACTTC.

The rearrangement joins TRBV7-3 to TRBJ2-3, with D perhaps assigned TRBD1 or TRBD2 (5 bases each). Trimming took 5 bases from V and 1 from J, leaving 19 bases between them. Germline values: CDR1 SGHTA, CDR2 FQGTGA. This CDR3 is 17 amino acids long. CDR3 sequence (DNA): TGTGCCAGCAGCGAACCACGGGGCTTTGAAGGCACAGATACGCAGTATTTT. Amino acid sequence: CASSEPRGFEGTDTQYF.

J is TRBJ2-1 and V is TRBV6-5; 8 bases map to TRBD2. Losses at the gene ends were 2 bases for V and 1 base for J; bases not matched to a gene: 4. The V gene's germline CDR1 is MNHEY and CDR2 SVGAGI. This CDR3 is built from 16 residues. Written as DNA, the CDR3 is TGTGCCAGCAGTTACGATGCGGGAGGTTCCTACAATGAGCAGTTCTTC. Translation gives CASSYDAGGSYNEQFF.

There are a few counts of this clonotype. The chain combines TRBV5-6 with TRBJ2-7; D is possibly TRBD2 (5 bases). This CDR3 region has 15 residues. CDR1 is SGHDT, CDR2 YYEEEE, per germline. V dropped 4 bases and J dropped 4 bases, with 18 bases sitting between them. The CDR3 DNA sequence: TGTGCCAGCAGCCCCCTAACTTTACTAGGGTACGAGCAGTACTTC. It is translated as CASSPLTLLGYEQYF.

This clonotype showed up just a few times. The V gene is TRBV5-5, the J gene TRBJ2-7; perhaps TRBD2 as D (5 bases). Trimming left V 0 bases short and J 5 bases short, with 15 bases between. In germline, CDR1 is SGHKS, CDR2 YYEKEE (reference sequence). The CDR3 is 15 residues long. The CDR3 spells CASSLGAGLWDEQYF. CDR3 in DNA: TGTGCCAGCAGCTTGGGTGCGGGTCTCTGGGACGAGCAGTACTTC.

This clonotype occurred a few times. The chain is built from TRBV12-3 or TRBV12-4 and TRBJ2-5, with TRBD1 as a possible D gene (6 bases). The length of the CDR3 is 13 residues. The V end lost 6 bases, the J end lost 5 bases, and 13 bases lay between the germline ends. The CDR3 is CASSQGQGETQYF. CDR3 nucleotide sequence: TGTGCCAGCAGCCAAGGGCAGGGGGAGACCCAGTACTTC.

This clonotype was seen a few times. The rearrangement joins TRBV4-1 to TRBJ2-5; 13 bases fit TRBD2. CDR1 is MGHRA and CDR2 is YSYEKL in the germline V gene. This CDR3 is built from 17 residues. Unmatched junction bases numbered 8, after V lost 3 bases and J lost 4 bases. The CDR3 coding sequence is TGCGCCAGCAGCCATCTCGGACTAGCGGGAGTAAGAGAGACCCAGTACTTC. Protein sequence: CASSHLGLAGVRETQYF.

This clonotype occurred many times. The chain carries TRBV29-1 and TRBJ2-2, with a weak D call TRBD2 (6 bases). Deletions cut 7 bases from V and 2 bases from J, with 17 bases between. CDR1 is SQVTM and CDR2 is ANQGSEA in the germline V gene. The CDR3 covers 15 residues. Here the CDR3 reads CSAGTANPNTGELFF. The CDR3 DNA follows: TGCAGCGCCGGGACTGCGAATCCTAACACCGGGGAGCTGTTTTTT.

This clonotype was detected only a few times. The gene calls are TRBV27 and TRBJ2-6; D ambiguous. Trimming stripped 5 bases from V and 0 bases from J, with 17 bases between. In germline, CDR1 is MNHEY, CDR2 SMNVEV (reference sequence). CDR3 size: 18 residues. The CDR3 coding sequence is TGTGCCAGCAGTCCGGGCCCAACATGGGACTCTGGGGCCAACGTCCTGACTTTC. This sequence encodes CASSPGPTWDSGANVLTF.

There are a few counts of this clonotype. The chain employs TRBV13 and TRBJ2-2; D is ambiguous. The CDR3 loop spans 16 amino acids. Trimming removed 3 bases at V and 7 bases at J, with 18 bases between. CDR1 is PRHDT, CDR2 FYEKMQ, per germline (reference sequence). The CDR3 nucleotides read TGTGCCAGCAGCTTGGAAGTCAGGAGAAACGTCGGGGAGCTGTTTTTT. Amino acids: CASSLEVRRNVGELFF.

The rearrangement uses TRBV12-3 or TRBV12-4 and TRBJ2-1; 13 nucleotides line up with TRBD2. After removal of 6 bases from V and 7 bases from J, the junction contained 9 bases not matched to a gene. The CDR3 runs to 16 residues. The CDR3 DNA reads as TGTGCCAGCAGCCCGCTACTAGCGGGAGGGGGAAATGAGCAGTTCTTC. Protein product: CASSPLLAGGGNEQFF.

This clonotype was observed a handful of times. The rearrangement joins TRBV5-1 to TRBJ2-1, with TRBD1 matching over 9 bases. This CDR3 has 18 amino acids. The V segment lost 0 bases and the J segment 6 bases; nucleotides outside the gene matches: 13. Germline values: CDR1 SGHRS, CDR2 YFSETQ. The CDR3 here is CASSLVLFRDRDTNEQFF. The CDR3 DNA sequence: TGCGCCAGCAGCTTGGTTCTTTTCCGGGACAGGGACACCAATGAGCAGTTCTTC.